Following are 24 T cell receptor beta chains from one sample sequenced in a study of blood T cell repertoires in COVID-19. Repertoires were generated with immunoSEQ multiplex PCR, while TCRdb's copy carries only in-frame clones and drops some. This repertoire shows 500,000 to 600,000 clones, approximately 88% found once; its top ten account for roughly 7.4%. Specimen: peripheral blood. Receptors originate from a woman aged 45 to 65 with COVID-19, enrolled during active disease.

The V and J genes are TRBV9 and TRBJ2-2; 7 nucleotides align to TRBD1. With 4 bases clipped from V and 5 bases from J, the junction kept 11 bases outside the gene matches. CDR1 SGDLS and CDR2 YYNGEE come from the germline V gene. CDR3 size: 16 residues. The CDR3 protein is CASSPPTGINTGELFF. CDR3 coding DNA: TGTGCCAGCAGCCCCCCGACAGGGATCAATACCGGGGAGCTGTTTTTT.

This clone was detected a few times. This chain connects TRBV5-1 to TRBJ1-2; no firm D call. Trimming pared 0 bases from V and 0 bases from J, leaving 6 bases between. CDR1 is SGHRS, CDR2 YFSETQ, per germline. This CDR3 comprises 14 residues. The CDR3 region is CASSLDTTNYGYTF. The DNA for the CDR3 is TGCGCCAGCAGCTTGGATACAACTAACTATGGCTACACCTTC.

CDR3 loop: CASLDRAEKLFF. The CDR3 DNA reads as TGTGCCAGCCTAGACAGGGCAGAAAAACTGTTTTTT. J is TRBJ1-4 and V is TRBV2, with 7 bases fitting TRBD1. V was clipped by 8 bases and J by 8 bases; unmatched bases: 5. The CDR3 consists of 12 residues. From germline, CDR1 is SNHLY and CDR2 FYNNEI.

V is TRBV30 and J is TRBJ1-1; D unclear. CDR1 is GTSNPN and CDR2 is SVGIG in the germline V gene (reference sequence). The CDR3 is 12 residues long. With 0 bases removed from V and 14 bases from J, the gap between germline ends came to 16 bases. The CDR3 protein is CAWSVSEGPSFF. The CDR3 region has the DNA TGTGCCTGGAGTGTAAGTGAGGGCCCTTCGTTCTTT.

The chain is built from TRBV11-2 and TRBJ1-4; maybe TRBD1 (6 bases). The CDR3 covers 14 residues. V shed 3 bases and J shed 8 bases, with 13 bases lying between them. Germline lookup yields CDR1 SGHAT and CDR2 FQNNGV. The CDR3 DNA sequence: TGTGCCAGCAGCTTGGGGGGGCTCGACGAAAAACTGTTTTTT. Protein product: CASSLGGLDEKLFF. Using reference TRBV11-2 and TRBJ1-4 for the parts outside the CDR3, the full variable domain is EAGVAQSPRYKIIEKRQSVAFWCNPISGHATLYWYQQILGQGPKLLIQFQNNGVVDDSQLPKDRFSAERLKGVDSTLKIQPAKLEDSAVYLCASSLGGLDEKLFFGSGTQLSVL.

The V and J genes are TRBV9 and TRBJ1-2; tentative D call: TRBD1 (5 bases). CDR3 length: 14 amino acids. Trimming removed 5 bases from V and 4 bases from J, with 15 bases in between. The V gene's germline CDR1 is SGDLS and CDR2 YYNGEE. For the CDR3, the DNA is TGTGCCAGCAGTACAGGACAAGTAACCTATGGCTACACCTTC. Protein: CASSTGQVTYGYTF.

CDR3 DNA sequence: TGTGCCAGCAGCCGCGACAGGGGAAGAAACACCATATATTTT. Amino acids: CASSRDRGRNTIYF. The chain carries TRBV4-2 and TRBJ1-3, with TRBD1 matching 8 bases. The CDR3 is 14 residues long. Germline V gives CDR1 LGHNA, CDR2 YNFKEQ. Trimming cost V 4 bases and J 5 bases; bases outside gene matches: 4.

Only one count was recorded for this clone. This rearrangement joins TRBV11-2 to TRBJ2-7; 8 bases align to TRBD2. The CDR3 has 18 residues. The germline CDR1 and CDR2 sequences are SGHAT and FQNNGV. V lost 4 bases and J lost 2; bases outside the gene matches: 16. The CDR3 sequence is CASSSVVRRTSSAYEQYF. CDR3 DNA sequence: TGTGCCAGCAGCTCTGTCGTCCGGCGGACTAGCAGTGCCTACGAGCAGTACTTC.

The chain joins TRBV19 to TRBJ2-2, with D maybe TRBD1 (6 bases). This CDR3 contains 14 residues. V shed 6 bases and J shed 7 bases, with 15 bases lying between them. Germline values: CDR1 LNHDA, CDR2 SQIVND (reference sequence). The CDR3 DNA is TGTGCCAGTAGCCCATCAGGGGCCGGCGGGGAGCTGTTTTTT. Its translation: CASSPSGAGGELFF.

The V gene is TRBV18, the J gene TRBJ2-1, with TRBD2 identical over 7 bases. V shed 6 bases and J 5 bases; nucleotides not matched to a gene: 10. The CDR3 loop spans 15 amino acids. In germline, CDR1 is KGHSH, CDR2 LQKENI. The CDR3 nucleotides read TGTGCCAGCTCCCCCAACGTCGGGGGGAACAATGAGCAGTTCTTC. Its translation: CASSPNVGGNNEQFF.

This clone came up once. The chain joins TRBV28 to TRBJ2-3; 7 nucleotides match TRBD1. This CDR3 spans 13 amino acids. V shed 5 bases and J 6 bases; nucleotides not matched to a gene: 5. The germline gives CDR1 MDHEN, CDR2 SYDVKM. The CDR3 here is CASSGTGEDTQYF. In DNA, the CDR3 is TGTGCCAGCAGTGGAACAGGGGAGGATACGCAGTATTTT. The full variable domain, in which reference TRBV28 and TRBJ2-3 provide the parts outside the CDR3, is DVKVTQSSRYLVKRTGEKVFLECVQDMDHENMFWYRQDPGLGLRLIYFSYDVKMKEKGDIPEGYSVSREKKERFSLILESASTNQTSMYLCASSGTGEDTQYFGPGTRLTVL.

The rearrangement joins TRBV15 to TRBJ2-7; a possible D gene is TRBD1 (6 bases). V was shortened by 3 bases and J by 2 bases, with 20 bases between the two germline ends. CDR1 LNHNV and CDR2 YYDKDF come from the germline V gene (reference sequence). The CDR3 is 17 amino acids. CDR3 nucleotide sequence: TGTGCCACCAGCAGGGATCTCCGGGACATGGGCCCCTACGAGCAGTACTTC. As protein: CATSRDLRDMGPYEQYF.

CDR3 DNA sequence: TGTGCCAGCTCACCACCGTGGGGGGGCGCAGATACGCAGTATTTT. As protein: CASSPPWGGADTQYF. V is TRBV18 and J is TRBJ2-3; a possible D gene is TRBD2 (7 bases). Trimming took off 0 bases at V and 4 bases at J, with 11 bases between the two ends. This CDR3 is 15 amino acids long. The germline V gene has CDR1 KGHSH and CDR2 LQKENI. Using reference TRBV18 and TRBJ2-3 for the parts outside the CDR3, the full variable domain is NAGVMQNPRHLVRRRGQEARLRCSPMKGHSHVYWYRQLPEEGLKFMVYLQKENIIDESGMPKERFSAEFPKEGPSILRIQQVVRGDSAAYFCASSPPWGGADTQYFGPGTRLTVL.

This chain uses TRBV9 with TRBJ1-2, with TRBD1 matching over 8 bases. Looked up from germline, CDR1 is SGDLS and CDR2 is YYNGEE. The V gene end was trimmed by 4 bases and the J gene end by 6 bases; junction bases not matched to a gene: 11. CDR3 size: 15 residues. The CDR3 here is CASSPTYRGGDGYTF. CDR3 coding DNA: TGTGCCAGCAGCCCGACCTACAGGGGGGGGGATGGCTACACCTTC.

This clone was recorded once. The CDR3 region is CASAVAGSSSTNEKLFF. CDR3 nucleotide sequence: TGTGCCTCCGCTGTCGCGGGTTCCTCTTCAACTAATGAAAAACTGTTTTTT. This sequence joins TRBV28 and TRBJ1-4; no clear D. The CDR3 length is 17 residues. Germline values: CDR1 MDHEN, CDR2 SYDVKM. V lost 11 bases and J lost 0, with 22 bases in between.

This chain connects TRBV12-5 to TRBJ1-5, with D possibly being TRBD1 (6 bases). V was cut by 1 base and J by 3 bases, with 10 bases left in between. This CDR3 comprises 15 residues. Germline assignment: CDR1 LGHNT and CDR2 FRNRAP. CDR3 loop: CASGLGQAHNQPQHF. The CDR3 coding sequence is TGTGCTAGTGGTTTGGGACAGGCTCACAATCAGCCCCAGCATTTT.

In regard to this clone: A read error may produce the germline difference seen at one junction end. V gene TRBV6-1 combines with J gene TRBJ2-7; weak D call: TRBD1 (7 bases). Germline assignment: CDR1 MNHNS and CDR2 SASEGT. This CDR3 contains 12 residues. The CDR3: CASGDREDEQYF. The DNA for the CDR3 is TGTGCCAGCGGTGACAGGGAGGACGAGCAGTACTTC.

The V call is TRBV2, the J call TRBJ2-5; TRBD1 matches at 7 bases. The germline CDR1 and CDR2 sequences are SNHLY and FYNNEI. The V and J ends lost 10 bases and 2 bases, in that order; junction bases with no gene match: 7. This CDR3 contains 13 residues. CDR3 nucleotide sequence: TGTGCCACCCAACGGGGACAGCAAGAGACCCAGTACTTC. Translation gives CATQRGQQETQYF.

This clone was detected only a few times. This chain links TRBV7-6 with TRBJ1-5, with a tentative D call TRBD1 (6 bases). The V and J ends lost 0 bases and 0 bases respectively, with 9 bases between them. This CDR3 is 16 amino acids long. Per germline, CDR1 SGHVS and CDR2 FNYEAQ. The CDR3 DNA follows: TGTGCCAGCAGCTTAGCGCCAGGGGTTAGCAATCAGCCCCAGCATTTT. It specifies CASSLAPGVSNQPQHF.

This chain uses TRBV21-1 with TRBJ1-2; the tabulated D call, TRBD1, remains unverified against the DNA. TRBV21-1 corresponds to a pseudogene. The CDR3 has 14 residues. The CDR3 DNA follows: TGTGCCAGCAGCAAACACAGGACTAACTATGGCTACACCTTC. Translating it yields CASSKHRTNYGYTF.

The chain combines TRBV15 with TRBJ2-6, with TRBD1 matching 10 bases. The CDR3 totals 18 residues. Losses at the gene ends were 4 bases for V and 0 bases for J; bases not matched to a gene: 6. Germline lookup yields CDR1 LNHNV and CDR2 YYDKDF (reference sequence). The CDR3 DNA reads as TGTGCCACCAGCACCTTGGACAGGGGGAGCTCTGGGGCCAACGTCCTGACTTTC. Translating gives CATSTLDRGSSGANVLTF.

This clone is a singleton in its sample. For the CDR3, the DNA is TGTGCCAGCAGCTTGAGTGAGAGGGAGACCCAGTACTTC. This sequence encodes CASSLSERETQYF. This chain links TRBV11-3 with TRBJ2-5, with no clear D. Germline V gene data show CDR1 as SGHNT and CDR2 as YENEEA. This CDR3 has 13 amino acids. The V end lost 3 bases, the J end lost 5 bases, and 10 bases lay between the germline ends.

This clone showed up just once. The CDR3 loop is CASGQTGPTEAFF. The CDR3 DNA is TGTGCTAGTGGTCAGACAGGACCCACTGAAGCTTTCTTT. This rearrangement joins TRBV12-5 to TRBJ1-1; maybe TRBD1 (6 bases). CDR1 is LGHNT, CDR2 FRNRAP, per germline. With 5 bases removed from V and 4 bases from J, the gap between germline ends came to 11 bases. This CDR3 region has 13 residues.

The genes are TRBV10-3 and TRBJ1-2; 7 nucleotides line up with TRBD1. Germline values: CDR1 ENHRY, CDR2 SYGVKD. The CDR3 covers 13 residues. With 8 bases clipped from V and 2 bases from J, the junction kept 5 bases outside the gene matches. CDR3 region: CAIAEGANYGYTF. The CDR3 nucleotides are TGTGCCATCGCCGAGGGGGCAAACTATGGCTACACCTTC.